Below, 15 T cell receptor beta chains from the same sample are listed, as sequenced in a study of CD8 T cells in ankylosing spondylitis. TCRdb re-derived calls from the 5' RACE reads in MiXCR, one entry per CDR3 protein. Here the sample spans 350,000 or so distinct CDR3 sequences, more than 9% being singletons. Sample: blood, either unsorted or a sorted T cell fraction (not recorded which). The source is a female donor with ankylosing spondylitis or in good health (not recorded which).

This clonotype was counted ten times or more. The chain couples TRBV10-3 to TRBJ1-3; D gene ambiguous. CDR1 is ENHRY, CDR2 SYGVKD, per germline. Trimming cost V 6 bases and J 3 bases, with 12 bases left between them. The CDR3 length is 14 residues. The CDR3 region is CAISVTGDGNTIYF. Here the CDR3 DNA reads TGTGCCATCAGCGTGACCGGGGATGGAAACACCATATATTTT.

This clonotype was seen at least ten times. The chain joins TRBV12-3 or TRBV12-4 to TRBJ2-1, with D possibly being TRBD2 (5 bases). The CDR3 is 11 residues long. Trimming stripped 5 bases from V and 10 bases from J, with 9 bases between. The chain's CDR3 is CASSVEGEQFF. CDR3 sequence (DNA): TGTGCCAGCAGTGTTGAGGGAGAGCAGTTCTTC.

This clonotype has ten or more counts. The chain uses TRBV5-1 and TRBJ2-5, with TRBD1 matching over 8 bases. The V gene's germline CDR1 is SGHRS and CDR2 YFSETQ. Unmatched junction bases numbered 7, after V lost 4 bases and J lost 2 bases. This CDR3 region has 15 residues. CDR3 amino acids: CASSPLRTGQETQYF. CDR3 in DNA: TGCGCCAGCAGCCCGCTCCGGACAGGGCAAGAGACCCAGTACTTC.

The chain links TRBV20-1 to TRBJ2-3; 8 bases map to TRBD2. V lost 2 bases to trimming and J lost 0 bases; unmatched junction nucleotides: 1. This CDR3 has 14 amino acids. In germline, CDR1 is DFQATT, CDR2 SNEGSKA (reference sequence). Here the CDR3 reads CSARPGGSTDTQYF. The CDR3, as DNA: TGCAGTGCTAGACCGGGGGGGAGCACAGATACGCAGTATTTT.

In this sample, this clonotype turned up many times. The chain has TRBV12-3 or TRBV12-4 and TRBJ1-4; D uncertain. This CDR3 contains 14 residues. The V end was cut by 6 bases, the J end by 5 bases, with 13 bases between. CDR3 sequence reads: CASSRPDQNEKLFF. As DNA, the CDR3 is TGTGCCAGCAGCCGGCCGGATCAGAATGAAAAACTGTTTTTT.

This clonotype was observed at least ten times. The chain carries TRBV27 and TRBJ1-5, with D possibly TRBD1 on 5 matching bases. Germline V lookup: CDR1 MNHEY, CDR2 SMNVEV (reference sequence). The CDR3 has 16 residues. V lost 4 bases to trimming and J lost 1 base, with 14 bases between them. CDR3 in amino acids: CASSSISWGSNQPQHF. The CDR3 DNA follows: TGTGCCAGCAGTTCCATATCTTGGGGGAGCAATCAGCCCCAGCATTTT.

Many counts were recorded for this clonotype. V usage is TRBV20-1 and J usage is TRBJ1-2; no firm D call. V lost 5 bases and J 5 bases, leaving 15 bases between the germline ends. The CDR3 is 13 residues long. Germline loops: CDR1 DFQATT, CDR2 SNEGSKA (reference sequence). CDR3 coding DNA: TGCAGTGCTTTCGCGGCGGGAAGTTATGGCTACACCTTC. This codes for CSAFAAGSYGYTF.

This clonotype was seen ten or more times. This chain links TRBV10-3 with TRBJ2-7; 9 bases are a match to TRBD1. The CDR3 is made up of 13 amino acids. Germline V gene data show CDR1 as ENHRY and CDR2 as SYGVKD. V trimming: 8 bases; J trimming: 5 bases; junction bases outside the gene matches: 7. CDR3 protein: CAIGGTGGNEQYF. The CDR3 bases are TGTGCCATCGGGGGAACAGGGGGCAACGAGCAGTACTTC.

This clonotype was picked up many times. The chain joins TRBV10-3 to TRBJ2-1, with D perhaps matching TRBD1 or TRBD2 (5 bases each). The CDR3 sequence is 14 residues long. CDR1 and CDR2 (germline): ENHRY, SYGVKD. V gave up 10 bases and J gave up 0 bases, with 13 bases separating them. CDR3 amino acids: CATAHGGSYNEQFF. The CDR3 DNA sequence: TGTGCCACCGCGCATGGGGGCTCCTACAATGAGCAGTTCTTC.

The chain carries TRBV4-2 and TRBJ2-1, with 11 bases matching TRBD1. Per germline, CDR1 LGHNA and CDR2 YNFKEQ. The CDR3 contains 16 residues. Germline trimming cut 5 bases from V and 3 bases from J; bases unmatched to any gene: 6. The CDR3 DNA sequence: TGTGCCAGCAGCTCGAAGGGACAGGGGGTCTACAATGAGCAGTTCTTC. Translated, it gives CASSSKGQGVYNEQFF.

This clonotype has a count of ten or more. The rearrangement uses TRBV5-1 and TRBJ1-4; D is ambiguous. CDR3 length: 14 residues. Germline V gene sequence: CDR1 SGHRS, CDR2 YFSETQ. Trimming left V 0 bases short and J 2 bases short, with 5 bases between. In DNA form, the CDR3 reads TGCGCCAGCAGCTTGGGGGATACTAATGAAAAACTGTTTTTT. It encodes CASSLGDTNEKLFF.

The chain couples TRBV7-2 to TRBJ2-3; D is unclear. Germline CDR1 and CDR2: SGHTA and FQGNSA. V lost 0 bases to trimming and J lost 5 bases, with 12 bases between them. The CDR3 contains 15 residues. CDR3 nucleotide sequence: TGTGCCAGCAGCTTAGCGAGCAGGCCAGAAGATACGCAGTATTTT. Encoded protein: CASSLASRPEDTQYF.

This clonotype showed up many times. The chain links TRBV20-1 to TRBJ2-1; the match to TRBD2 covers 11 bases. Germline lookup yields CDR1 DFQATT and CDR2 SNEGSKA (reference sequence). V was pared by 2 bases and J by 8 bases, with 14 bases of the junction left unmatched. The CDR3 covers 17 residues. CDR3 coding DNA: TGCAGTGCTAGACCGATCGACCTAGCGGGAGGTTGGGATGAGCAGTTCTTC. Protein product: CSARPIDLAGGWDEQFF.

This clonotype was detected many times. The chain is built from TRBV27 and TRBJ2-2, with D perhaps TRBD2 (5 bases). Trimming stripped 5 bases from V and 5 bases from J, with 15 bases between. This CDR3 spans 15 amino acids. CDR1 and CDR2 (germline): MNHEY, SMNVEV (reference sequence). The CDR3 sequence: CASSLRWWETGELFF. In nucleotides, the CDR3 is TGTGCCAGCAGTCTGAGGTGGTGGGAGACCGGGGAGCTGTTTTTT.

This clonotype was seen many times. The chain employs TRBV5-6 and TRBJ2-4; tentative D call: TRBD1 (5 bases). V lost 3 bases, J lost 0 bases, and 13 bases lay in between. Germline V gives CDR1 SGHDT, CDR2 YYEEEE. The CDR3 length is 16 residues. CDR3 bases: TGTGCCAGCAGCTCCACAGGAACCTTAGCCAAAAACATTCAGTACTTC. Its protein is CASSSTGTLAKNIQYF.